This TCR beta chain was sequenced during a study of T cell repertoires in cytomegalovirus infection. About the research overall: CMV epitopes, recently identified HLA-C-restricted and well-studied HLA-B-restricted, were used. Both a matching HLA type and CMV infection were indicated by public TCR beta signatures. Study-wide findings and caveats: CMV-specific TCR beta clonotypes restricted by HLA-C dominated the ex vivo response. Cumulative public TCR beta family frequency identified carriers of CMV plus the relevant HLA.

This CDR3 has 16 amino acids. Looked up from germline, CDR1 is SGHRS and CDR2 is YFSETQ. Trimming shortened V by 0 bases and J by 8 bases, and 18 bases separated the two germline ends. This clonotype has only a few counts. Its antigen is unknown. TCRdb passed the reads through MiXCR, listing each CDR3 protein once. The sample lists 750,000 to 900,000 distinct CDR3 sequences, almost 30% occurring once. This specimen was cultured CD8+ T cells from PBMCs, taken from culture after CMV antigen stimulation. This receptor was taken from a human donor in good health (CMV status not recorded). Some clones in this sample may be carry-over from other donors' samples. The rearrangement joins TRBV5-1 to TRBJ2-1; possibly TRBD2 for D (5 bases). The CDR3 region is CASSLVRDLLTDEQFF. CDR3 in DNA: TGCGCCAGCAGCTTGGTCCGGGATCTACTTACGGATGAGCAGTTCTTC. Complete variable domain (other parts from reference TRBV5-1 and TRBJ2-1): KAGVTQTPRYLIKTRGQQVTLSCSPISGHRSVSWYQQTPGQGLQFLFEYFSETQRNKGNFPGRFSGRQFSNSRSEMNVSTLELGDSALYLCASSLVRDLLTDEQFFGPGTRLTVL.